This T cell receptor (beta chain) is drawn from a study of kidney transplant recipient with SARS-CoV-2 infection (dated by TCRdb to the early 2020s). The label giving this sample's time point can be read as: pre-pandemic baseline sample and day 111 after first positive SARS-CoV-2 test. There are many counts of this clonotype. This clone's antigen is unknown. Per-base qualities were not stored, and no clone one base away is much larger. The run used an Illumina MiSeq. Profiling of the peripheral T cell repertoire was carried out for human TCRbeta genes. As for how the authors treated the data: Beta-binomial modelling was applied to test for differential clonotype abundance so that variability over time was accounted for. Expanded clonotypes were screened against the ImmuneCODE reference database of SARS-CoV-2-associated TCRs and were mapped to viral genome regions. Additional repertoire analyses examined TRBV gene usage, CDR3 length, CDR3 amino acid overlap between time points, distributions of clonotype abundance, and Jaccard similarity. The public sequencing data were trimmed at Q25 with fastp and processed into clonotypes with MiXCR by TCRdb, which kept only in-frame beta chains. Each record represents a unique CDR3 protein, reported with the most common genes and DNA among its rows. The V and J calls and clone size come from TCRdb's table, not from the authors' own analysis. This sample comprises about 250,000 distinct CDR3 sequences, 29% of them detected only once. Around 7.8% of the sample is in the top ten clones.

Per the germline V gene, MGHRA is the CDR1 and YSYEKL is the CDR2. The V end gives up 6 bases and the J end 2 bases, leaving 5 bases in the junction not matched to a gene. The CDR3, cysteine through phenylalanine, is 15 amino acids long. The CDR3 DNA has 45 bases and is translated from base 1. This specimen consisted of a blood sample, obtained at baseline and between days 110 and 120 from a kidney transplant recipient. The sequence came from a male patient aged 25 to 39 who had COVID-19 and was a kidney transplant recipient. After a transplant, the donor of the graft may account for some T cells. The chain was built from TRBV4-1 and TRBJ1-5, with 9 bases matching TRBD1. The DNA is TGCGCCAGCAGAGAGACAGGGGGAGGCAATCAGCCCCAGCATTTT. Its product reads: CASRETGGGNQPQHF.